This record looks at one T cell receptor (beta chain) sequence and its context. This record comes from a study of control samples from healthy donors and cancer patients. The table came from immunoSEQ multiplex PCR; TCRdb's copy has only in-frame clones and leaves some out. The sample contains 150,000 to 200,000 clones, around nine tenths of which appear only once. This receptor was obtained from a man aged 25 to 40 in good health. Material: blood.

The CDR3 bases are TGTGCCAGTAGGGATCTGGCGTACACTGAAGCTTTCTTT. Translation gives CASRDLAYTEAFF. The chain carries TRBV19 and TRBJ1-1; D remains unclear. The CDR3 runs to 13 residues. Germline values: CDR1 LNHDA, CDR2 SQIVND (reference sequence). V lost 6 bases to trimming and J lost 3 bases, with 11 bases between them.